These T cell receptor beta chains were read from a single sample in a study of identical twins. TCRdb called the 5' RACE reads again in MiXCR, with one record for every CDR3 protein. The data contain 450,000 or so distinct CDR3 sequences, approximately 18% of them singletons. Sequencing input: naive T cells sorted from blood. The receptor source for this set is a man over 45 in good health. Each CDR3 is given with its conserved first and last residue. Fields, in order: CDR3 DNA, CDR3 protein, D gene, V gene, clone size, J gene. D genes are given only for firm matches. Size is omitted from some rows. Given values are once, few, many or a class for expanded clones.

CDR3nt: TGTGCCAGCAGCCCGGACAGGCCCGGACGTTCACCCCTCCACTTT; CDR3aa: CASSPDRPGRSPLHF; d_gene: TRBD1; v_gene: TRBV11-2; abundance: -; j_gene: TRBJ1-6
CDR3nt: TGTGCCACCAGCAGACTAGCGGGAGAGAACACCGGGGAGCTGTTTTTT; CDR3aa: CATSRLAGENTGELFF; d_gene: TRBD2; v_gene: TRBV15; abundance: -; j_gene: TRBJ2-2
CDR3nt: TGTGCCAGCAGCTCACGACTAGCGGGGAACACAGATACGCAGTATTTT; CDR3aa: CASSSRLAGNTDTQYF; d_gene: TRBD2; v_gene: TRBV11-2; abundance: few; j_gene: TRBJ2-3
CDR3nt: TGCGCCAGCAGCTTGATCCGGGGGCCGGGGGATACGCAGTATTTT; CDR3aa: CASSLIRGPGDTQYF; d_gene: -; v_gene: TRBV5-1; abundance: many; j_gene: TRBJ2-3
CDR3nt: TGTGCCAGCAGTTTAGGAGGGACTAGCGGGGTACGTTCGGGCGAGCAGTACTTC; CDR3aa: CASSLGGTSGVRSGEQYF; d_gene: TRBD2; v_gene: TRBV12-3/TRBV12-4; abundance: few; j_gene: TRBJ2-7
CDR3nt: TGTGCCAGCAGTCAACGGGACCTGGACCTGGTAGGGGCCAACGTCCTGACTTTC; CDR3aa: CASSQRDLDLVGANVLTF; d_gene: -; v_gene: TRBV28; abundance: many; j_gene: TRBJ2-6
CDR3nt: TGCAGCGTTCATATGGAGCAAAGCTATGGCTACACCTTC; CDR3aa: CSVHMEQSYGYTF; d_gene: -; v_gene: TRBV29-1; abundance: -; j_gene: TRBJ1-2
CDR3nt: TGTGCCAGCAGTTTAAAGAAATTGGGTAATATCTATGGCTACACCTTC; CDR3aa: CASSLKKLGNIYGYTF; d_gene: -; v_gene: TRBV27; abundance: -; j_gene: TRBJ1-2
CDR3nt: TGCAGTGCTAGTAGCGGCCTGACCACCGGGGGAATCGAGCAGTACTTC; CDR3aa: CSASSGLTTGGIEQYF; d_gene: -; v_gene: TRBV20-1; abundance: many; j_gene: TRBJ2-7
CDR3nt: TGCGCCAGCAGCTTGTATGCGGGGGAGCCCACAGATACGCAGTATTTT; CDR3aa: CASSLYAGEPTDTQYF; d_gene: TRBD2; v_gene: TRBV5-1; abundance: -; j_gene: TRBJ2-3
CDR3nt: TGTGCCATCAGGGACCATAGTAGCGGGATCGGCGAGTTCTTC; CDR3aa: CAIRDHSSGIGEFF; d_gene: TRBD2; v_gene: TRBV10-3; abundance: -; j_gene: TRBJ2-1
CDR3nt: TGTGCCAGCAGCTCTAGGGGGTCTGACTCCTACAATGAGCAGTTCTTC; CDR3aa: CASSSRGSDSYNEQFF; d_gene: -; v_gene: TRBV7-2; abundance: -; j_gene: TRBJ2-1
CDR3nt: TGCAGTGCTCGGGACAACTACGAGCAGTACTTC; CDR3aa: CSARDNYEQYF; d_gene: -; v_gene: TRBV20-1; abundance: -; j_gene: TRBJ2-7
CDR3nt: TGCAGTGCTAGAGATCAATGGGCGACAGGGAGAAACACCGGGGAGCTGTTTTTT; CDR3aa: CSARDQWATGRNTGELFF; d_gene: TRBD1; v_gene: TRBV20-1; abundance: -; j_gene: TRBJ2-2
CDR3nt: TGCAGCGTTGAAGGCACTGGGGCCAACGTCCTGACTTTC; CDR3aa: CSVEGTGANVLTF; d_gene: -; v_gene: TRBV29-1; abundance: -; j_gene: TRBJ2-6
CDR3nt: TGCAGTGCTCCCAACGCGGGGGACAGAAGATTTCCTAGCACAGATACGCAGTATTTT; CDR3aa: CSAPNAGDRRFPSTDTQYF; d_gene: -; v_gene: TRBV20-1; abundance: many; j_gene: TRBJ2-3
CDR3nt: TGTGCCACCAGTGATCCCCTTTACAATGAGCAGTTCTTC; CDR3aa: CATSDPLYNEQFF; d_gene: -; v_gene: TRBV24-1; abundance: few; j_gene: TRBJ2-1
CDR3nt: TGTGCCATCCAAAAGGGGGGGGATGAGCAGTTCTTC; CDR3aa: CAIQKGGDEQFF; d_gene: -; v_gene: TRBV10-3; abundance: few; j_gene: TRBJ2-1
CDR3nt: TGCAGCGGGGGGTACCAAGAGACCCAGTACTTC; CDR3aa: CSGGYQETQYF; d_gene: -; v_gene: TRBV29-1; abundance: few; j_gene: TRBJ2-5
CDR3nt: TGTGCCAGCAGCTGGACTAGCGGGAACACCGGGGAGCTGTTTTTT; CDR3aa: CASSWTSGNTGELFF; d_gene: TRBD2; v_gene: TRBV7-3; abundance: few; j_gene: TRBJ2-2
CDR3nt: TGTGCCAGCAGCGCATATTACGGGGACACTGAAGCTTTCTTT; CDR3aa: CASSAYYGDTEAFF; d_gene: -; v_gene: TRBV7-3; abundance: -; j_gene: TRBJ1-1
CDR3nt: TGTGCCAGCAGAGGTCCTCGTGATACGCAGTATTTT; CDR3aa: CASRGPRDTQYF; d_gene: -; v_gene: TRBV27; abundance: many; j_gene: TRBJ2-3
CDR3nt: TGTGCCAGCAGACATCGGACAGCGCCCATGGAGCAGTACTTC; CDR3aa: CASRHRTAPMEQYF; d_gene: -; v_gene: TRBV11-1; abundance: few; j_gene: TRBJ2-7